This TCR beta chain stems from a study of blood T cell repertoires in COVID-19. Germline V gives CDR1 DFQATT, CDR2 SNEGSKA (reference sequence). Trimming pared 3 bases from V and 2 bases from J, leaving 17 bases between. This CDR3 has 15 amino acids. Profiling relied on immunoSEQ multiplex PCR, and the TCRdb table lists in-frame clones only, not all of them. The sample lists 400,000 or so clones; about 90% were seen once. The V gene is TRBV20-1, the J gene TRBJ2-7, with D tentatively TRBD1 (5 bases). The clonotype originates from a man younger than 35 who had recovered from COVID-19. Material: PBMCs or T cells enriched from blood (not recorded which). The CDR3 DNA reads TGCAGTGCTAGTCCGACCACAGGAGCTGCCTACGAGCAGTACTTC. The encoded protein is CSASPTTGAAYEQYF.